The 13 T cell receptor beta chains below all came from one sample that was sequenced in a study of blood T cell repertoires in COVID-19. Some clones are missing from TCRdb's copy, which holds only in-frame ones; the method was immunoSEQ multiplex PCR. Among 200,000 to 250,000 clones listed, about 85% were seen once. Material: PBMCs or T cells enriched from blood (not recorded which). These receptor sequences come from a woman in her 30s who had recovered from COVID-19.

The chain carries TRBV7-2 and TRBJ2-2, with TRBD2 identical over 9 bases. The germline CDR1 and CDR2 sequences are SGHTA and FQGNSA. Germline trimming cut 4 bases from V and 7 bases from J; bases unmatched to any gene: 4. CDR3 length: 14 amino acids. The chain's CDR3 is CASSSGLAGGELFF. Written as DNA, the CDR3 is TGTGCCAGCAGCTCGGGACTAGCCGGCGGGGAGCTGTTTTTT.

This clone was seen just once. The V call is TRBV6-2 or TRBV6-3, the J call TRBJ2-7, with 12 bases that match TRBD2. CDR1 and CDR2 from the germline V gene are MNHEY and SVGEGT. V dropped 5 bases and J dropped 0; count of bases not matched to a gene: 5. The CDR3 covers 16 residues. Here the CDR3 DNA reads TGTGCCAGCAGTGGACTAGCGGGGCACAACTCCTACGAGCAGTACTTC. Protein: CASSGLAGHNSYEQYF.

The J gene is TRBJ2-7, the V gene TRBV7-2; TRBD2 matches at 9 bases. The CDR3 is 15 amino acids. Germline loops: CDR1 SGHTA, CDR2 FQGNSA. The V gene end was trimmed by 0 bases and the J gene end by 2 bases; junction bases not matched to a gene: 2. Written as DNA, the CDR3 is TGTGCCAGCAGCTTAGCAAGCGGGGGGACCTACGAGCAGTACTTC. This gives the protein CASSLASGGTYEQYF. Full variable domain (missing parts from reference TRBV7-2 and TRBJ2-7): GAGVSQSPSNKVTEKGKDVELRCDPISGHTALYWYRQSLGQGLEFLIYFQGNSAPDKSGLPSDRFSAERTGGSVSTLTIQRTQQEDSAVYLCASSLASGGTYEQYFGPGTRLTVT.

The gene calls are TRBV7-8 and TRBJ2-7; 7 bases agree with TRBD2. There are 16 residues in the CDR3. In germline, CDR1 is SGHVS, CDR2 FQNEAQ. V lost 1 base, J lost 7 bases, and 13 bases stayed unmatched. The CDR3 DNA reads TGTGCCAGCAGCTTAGTGGGAGGGCAGGGTGAAGGGGAGCAGTACTTC. Translated, it gives CASSLVGGQGEGEQYF.

V and J are TRBV29-1 and TRBJ1-4; D is uncertain. Trimming removed 4 bases from V and 7 bases from J, with 19 bases in between. Germline CDR1 is SQVTM and CDR2 is ANQGSEA. This CDR3 contains 15 residues. The CDR3 sequence: CSVGADGLECEKLFF. In nucleotides, the CDR3 is TGCAGCGTTGGCGCGGACGGACTAGAATGTGAAAAACTGTTTTTT.

J is TRBJ2-3 and V is TRBV4-2, with 7 bases lining up with TRBD2. Germline CDR1 reads LGHNA; CDR2 reads YNFKEQ. The CDR3 length is 17 residues. The V and J ends lost 0 bases and 6 bases, in that order; junction bases with no gene match: 12. CDR3 sequence (DNA): TGTGCCAGCAGCCAAGACTGGGCTGGCGGGGGTTATGATACGCAGTATTTT. It encodes CASSQDWAGGGYDTQYF.

The chain carries TRBV2 and TRBJ1-2; 8 bases are a match to TRBD1. This CDR3 contains 14 residues. V was clipped by 6 bases and J by 1 base; unmatched bases: 4. Looked up from germline, CDR1 is SNHLY and CDR2 is FYNNEI. The CDR3 region is CASRQGVLNYGYTF. In nucleotides, the CDR3 is TGTGCCAGCAGACAGGGGGTACTTAACTATGGCTACACCTTC. The full variable domain, completed using reference TRBV2 and TRBJ1-2, is EPEVTQTPSHQVTQMGQEVILRCVPISNHLYFYWYRQILGQKVEFLVSFYNNEISEKSEIFDDQFSVERPDGSNFTLKIRSTKLEDSAMYFCASRQGVLNYGYTFGSGTRLTVV.

The J gene is TRBJ1-5, the V gene TRBV7-9, with TRBD1 as a possible D gene (6 bases). This CDR3 is 15 amino acids long. Trimming took off 0 bases at V and 5 bases at J, with 11 bases between the two ends. The germline V gene has CDR1 SEHNR and CDR2 FQNEAQ (reference sequence). The CDR3 reads CASSLADSSHQPQHF. The CDR3 nucleotides are TGTGCCAGCAGCTTAGCGGACAGTTCGCATCAGCCCCAGCATTTT.

V usage is TRBV9 and J usage is TRBJ1-2; 12 bases line up with TRBD1. Germline V lookup: CDR1 SGDLS, CDR2 YYNGEE. V trimming: 0 bases; J trimming: 6 bases; junction bases outside the gene matches: 3. The CDR3 totals 15 residues. The DNA of the CDR3 is TGTGCCAGCAGCGTAGATGGGACAGGGGGCCATGGCTACACCTTC. It translates to CASSVDGTGGHGYTF.

J is TRBJ1-6 and V is TRBV5-6, with 9 bases that match TRBD1. V was clipped by 6 bases and J by 10 bases; unmatched bases: 5. The CDR3 is made up of 13 amino acids. CDR1 SGHDT and CDR2 YYEEEE come from the germline V gene. The CDR3, as DNA: TGTGCCAGCATGGGACAGGGAGCGTCACCCCTCCACTTT. This encodes CASMGQGASPLHF.

This chain uses TRBV7-2 with TRBJ1-2; weak D call: TRBD1 (6 bases). The V end lost 5 bases, the J end lost 0 bases, and 19 bases lay between the germline ends. The CDR3 has 17 residues. Germline V gene sequence: CDR1 SGHTA, CDR2 FQGNSA. CDR3: CASSKKQGYNTNYGYTF. CDR3 DNA: TGTGCCAGCAGCAAAAAACAGGGTTACAATACTAACTATGGCTACACCTTC.

J is TRBJ2-7 and V is TRBV6-5, with 11 nucleotides matching TRBD1. This CDR3 has 15 residues. The germline V gene has CDR1 MNHEY and CDR2 SVGAGI. The J segment lost 6 bases and the V segment lost 6 bases, leaving 10 bases of the junction unmatched. This CDR3 is CASRRPGQGVGEQYF. CDR3 coding DNA: TGTGCCAGCAGGAGACCGGGACAGGGGGTGGGCGAGCAGTACTTC.

The V call is TRBV7-9, the J call TRBJ1-2, with D possibly being TRBD1 (6 bases). The CDR3 contains 16 residues. CDR1 is SEHNR, CDR2 FQNEAQ, per germline (reference sequence). Trimming pared 3 bases from V and 1 base from J, leaving 15 bases between. The CDR3 here is CASSFQGWSLNYGYTF. DNA for the CDR3: TGTGCCAGCAGCTTCCAGGGGTGGTCCCTTAACTATGGCTACACCTTC.